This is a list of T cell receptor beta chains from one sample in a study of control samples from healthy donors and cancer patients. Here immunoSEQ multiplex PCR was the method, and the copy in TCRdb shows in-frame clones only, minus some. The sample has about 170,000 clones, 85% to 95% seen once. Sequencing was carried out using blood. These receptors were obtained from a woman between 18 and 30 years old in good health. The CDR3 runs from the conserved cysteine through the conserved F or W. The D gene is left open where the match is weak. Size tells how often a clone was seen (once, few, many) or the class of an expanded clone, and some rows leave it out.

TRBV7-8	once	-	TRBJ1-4	CASSLVSGTNEKLFF	TGTGCCAGCAGCTTAGTTTCCGGGACTAATGAAAAACTGTTTTTT
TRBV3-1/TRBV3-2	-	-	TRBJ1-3	CASSPPGSSSGNTIYF	TGTGCCAGCAGCCCACCGGGTAGTTCTTCTGGAAACACCATATATTTT
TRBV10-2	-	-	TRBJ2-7	CASSERSGRAPYEQYF	TGCGCCAGCAGTGAAAGATCGGGCAGGGCCCCCTACGAGCAGTACTTC
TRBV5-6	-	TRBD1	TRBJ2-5	CASSPNLGQGAGQETQYF	TGTGCCAGCAGCCCCAATCTGGGACAGGGAGCGGGCCAAGAGACCCAGTACTTC
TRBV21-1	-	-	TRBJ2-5	CASSKEGQGGETQYF	TGTGCCAGCAGCAAAGAAGGGCAGGGCGGGGAGACCCAGTACTTC
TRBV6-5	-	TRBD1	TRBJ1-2	CASSYSGRGRFYGYTF	TGTGCCAGCAGTTACTCTGGCAGGGGGCGCTTCTATGGCTACACCTTC
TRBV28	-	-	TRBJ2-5	CATYQETQYF	TGTGCCACGTACCAAGAGACCCAGTACTTC
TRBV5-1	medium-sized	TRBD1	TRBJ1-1	CASSLEQGARSDKAFF	TGCGCCAGCAGCTTGGAACAGGGGGCTAGATCTGACAAAGCTTTCTTT
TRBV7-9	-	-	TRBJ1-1	CASSPRGDTEAFF	TGTGCCAGCAGCCCCCGGGGGGACACTGAAGCTTTCTTT
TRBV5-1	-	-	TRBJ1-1	CASSLTDTEAFF	TGCGCCAGCAGCCTGACGGACACTGAAGCTTTCTTT
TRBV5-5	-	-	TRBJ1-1	CASSLNHLNTEAFF	TGTGCCAGCAGCTTGAACCATTTGAACACTGAAGCTTTCTTT
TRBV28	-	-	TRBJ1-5	CASSFGGEGQPQHF	TGTGCCAGCAGTTTTGGAGGGGAGGGTCAGCCCCAGCATTTT
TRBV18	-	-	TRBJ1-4	CASSLGQREKLFF	TGTGCCAGCTCACTTGGACAGAGGGAAAAACTGTTTTTT
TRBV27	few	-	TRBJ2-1	CASSFYNEQFF	TGTGCCAGCAGTTTTTACAATGAGCAGTTCTTC
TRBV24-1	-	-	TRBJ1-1	CATSGGGTAFF	TGTGCCACCAGTGGCGGGGGAACCGCTTTCTTT
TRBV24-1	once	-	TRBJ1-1	CATSDPNTEAFF	TGTGCCACCAGTGACCCCAACACTGAAGCTTTCTTT
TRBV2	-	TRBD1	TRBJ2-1	CASSDEGAETNEQFF	TGTGCCAGCAGTGACGAGGGGGCTGAGACCAATGAGCAGTTCTTC
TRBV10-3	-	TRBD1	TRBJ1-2	CAISESQGAGYTF	TGTGCCATCAGTGAGTCACAGGGGGCCGGCTACACCTTC